The source of this T cell receptor (beta chain) is a study of regulatory T cells in long-lasting Graves disease. Study-level points and caveats: Persistent disease was associated with favored TRBV28 usage and with favored use of TRBJ1-2 and TRBJ2-5.

Arm-PCR of CDR3 regions and iRepertoire HTBI primers were used to build TCR beta libraries. Each CDR3 protein gets one entry after TCRdb re-called the multiplex PCR reads with MiXCR. This table holds some 280,000 distinct CDR3 sequences, approximately 20% found once. Described time point: persistent/refractory GD, antithyroid drugs over 5 years with positive TRAb. There was RNA extracted from PBMCs, and the TCR library was made from it. This CDR3 contains 15 residues. Trimming cost V 3 bases and J 0 bases, with 11 bases left between them. Germline values: CDR1 KGHSH, CDR2 LQKENI. In this sample, this clonotype turned up a few times. Antigen unknown.

The chain joins TRBV18 to TRBJ1-1, with D possibly TRBD1 on 6 matching bases. The starting material was peripheral blood mononuclear cells (PBMCs), obtained when the disease was refractory, from a patient treated with antithyroid drugs. The source is a female donor with Graves disease. The CDR3 here is CASSPLTGLNTEAFF. DNA for the CDR3: TGTGCCAGCTCACCGCTTACAGGGTTGAACACTGAAGCTTTCTTT.